The 10 T cell receptor beta chains reported below all come from one sample, sequenced in a study of blood T cell repertoires in COVID-19. Clones were read by immunoSEQ multiplex PCR, and TCRdb kept only the in-frame ones, dropping some. The sample has over 200,000 clones; roughly 85% are singletons. The specimen sequenced was peripheral blood. Every receptor here comes from a woman between 40 and 55 years old with active or convalescent COVID-19.

The chain uses TRBV5-3 and TRBJ1-1; D possibly corresponds to TRBD1 (5 bases). TRBV5-3 qualifies as an ORF whose function is uncertain. V was shortened by 10 bases and J by 7 bases, with 8 bases between the two germline ends. The CDR3 has 9 residues. For the CDR3, the DNA is TGTGCCCCGGGGGGTGAAGCTTTCTTT. It is translated as CAPGGEAFF.

The chain joins TRBV2 to TRBJ2-7; possible D gene TRBD2, 5 bases. CDR3 length: 12 amino acids. V shed 8 bases and J shed 3 bases, with 11 bases lying between them. Germline CDR1 reads SNHLY; CDR2 reads FYNNEI. CDR3 protein: CASRAGGYEQYF. In DNA form, the CDR3 reads TGTGCCAGCCGGGCAGGAGGCTACGAGCAGTACTTC. The full variable domain, with the rest looked up from reference TRBV2 and TRBJ2-7, is EPEVTQTPSHQVTQMGQEVILRCVPISNHLYFYWYRQILGQKVEFLVSFYNNEISEKSEIFDDQFSVERPDGSNFTLKIRSTKLEDSAMYFCASRAGGYEQYFGPGTRLTVT.

The chain is built from TRBV25-1 and TRBJ1-4, with TRBD1 matching 10 bases. The germline gives CDR1 MGHDK, CDR2 SYGVNS. This CDR3 region has 15 residues. The V gene end was trimmed by 1 base and the J gene end by 8 bases; junction bases not matched to a gene: 4. DNA for the CDR3: TGTGCCAGCAGTGAATCGGGGACAGGGGACGAAAAACTGTTTTTT. This gives the protein CASSESGTGDEKLFF. Full variable domain (remainder filled in from reference TRBV25-1 and TRBJ1-4): EADIYQTPRYLVIGTGKKITLECSQTMGHDKMYWYQQDPGMELHLIHYSYGVNSTEKGDLSSESTVSRIRTEHFPLTLESARPSHTSQYLCASSESGTGDEKLFFGSGTQLSVL.

The CDR3 DNA reads as TGTGCCTGGAGTGGCCCCCCACAGGGGATGGCCCCCCAGCATTTT. This translates into CAWSGPPQGMAPQHF. The genes are TRBV30 and TRBJ1-5; 7 bases match TRBD1. CDR3 length: 15 residues. V lost 1 base to trimming and J lost 10 bases; unmatched junction nucleotides: 13. Germline-derived CDR1 and CDR2 are GTSNPN and SVGIG (reference sequence).

The chain couples TRBV18 to TRBJ1-1; tentatively, D is TRBD1 (6 bases). CDR3 length equals 15 residues. Germline assignment: CDR1 KGHSH and CDR2 LQKENI. Trimming took off 6 bases at V and 4 bases at J, with 18 bases between the two ends. CDR3 loop: CASSKGGERSTEAFF. The DNA for the CDR3 is TGTGCCAGCTCCAAAGGGGGTGAAAGGAGCACTGAAGCTTTCTTT.

CDR3: CAWSPGGQETQYF. The CDR3 DNA reads as TGTGCCTGGAGCCCGGGAGGCCAAGAGACCCAGTACTTC. V usage is TRBV30 and J usage is TRBJ2-5; 7 bases are a match to TRBD2. V was clipped by 3 bases and J by 1 base; unmatched bases: 2. CDR3 size: 13 residues. Germline assignment: CDR1 GTSNPN and CDR2 SVGIG (reference sequence). The full variable domain, with the rest looked up from reference TRBV30 and TRBJ2-5, is SQTIHQWPATLVQPVGSPLSLECTVEGTSNPNLYWYRQAAGRGLQLLFYSVGIGQISSEVPQNLSASRPQDRQFILSSKKLLLSDSGFYLCAWSPGGQETQYFGPGTRLLVL.

In the case of this clone: Germline is not matched at one junction end, which may reflect a read error. This chain connects TRBV19 to TRBJ1-2; 7 nucleotides match TRBD1. The germline V gene encodes CDR1 LNHDA and CDR2 SQIVND (reference sequence). This CDR3 contains 15 residues. Written as DNA, the CDR3 is TGTGCCATTAGTAACCCCGGACAGGCGAACTATGGCTACACCTTC. Its translation: CAISNPGQANYGYTF.

The V gene is TRBV7-9, the J gene TRBJ1-1, with 7 bases that match TRBD1. V shed 5 bases, J shed 4 bases, and the junction held 7 bases outside the gene matches. CDR3 length equals 14 residues. CDR1 is SEHNR, CDR2 FQNEAQ, per germline (reference sequence). The CDR3 sequence is CASSPTGLGTEAFF. As DNA, the CDR3 is TGTGCCAGCAGCCCGACAGGGCTGGGCACTGAAGCTTTCTTT.

The table lists this clone with a few counts. The rearrangement uses TRBV27 and TRBJ1-4; D remains ambiguous. CDR1 and CDR2 from the germline V gene are MNHEY and SMNVEV (reference sequence). The CDR3 covers 13 residues. The V gene lost 3 bases and the J gene lost 8 bases, with 10 bases spanning the gap. The DNA of the CDR3 is TGTGCCAGCAGTTTTTGGGCAGGAGAAAAACTGTTTTTT. Its protein product is CASSFWAGEKLFF.

The rearrangement joins TRBV27 to TRBJ1-1; a possible D gene is TRBD1 (6 bases). CDR1 is MNHEY and CDR2 is SMNVEV in the germline V gene (reference sequence). Trimming removed 5 bases at V and 3 bases at J, with 13 bases between. This CDR3 is built from 14 residues. The CDR3 is CASSPFRTDTEAFF. For the CDR3, the DNA is TGTGCCAGCAGTCCCTTCCGGACAGACACTGAAGCTTTCTTT.